This T cell receptor (beta chain) comes out of a study of post-analysis software for immune sequencing data. Remarks on this clonotype: Antigen unknown.

Trimming took off 2 bases at V and 2 bases at J, with 6 bases between the two ends. From germline, CDR1 is LGHDT and CDR2 YNNKEL (reference sequence). The CDR3 runs 13 residues. Prepared libraries of TCR beta cDNA carried unique molecular identifiers. MiXCR, applied by TCRdb to the PCR reads, yields one record per CDR3 protein. The sample records about 460,000 distinct CDR3 sequences, approximately 46% being singletons. Regarding the study as a whole: With TRBV5-6, TRBV5-1 and TRBV20-1 included, about five TRBV segments were more frequent in patients than in controls.

Sequenced input: blood. The chain combines TRBV3-1 with TRBJ1-1; D is unresolved. This TCR came from a girl under 18 with multiple sclerosis. The CDR3 DNA sequence: TGTGCCAGCAGCCAAATGGGAAACACTGAAGCTTTCTTT. It translates to CASSQMGNTEAFF.